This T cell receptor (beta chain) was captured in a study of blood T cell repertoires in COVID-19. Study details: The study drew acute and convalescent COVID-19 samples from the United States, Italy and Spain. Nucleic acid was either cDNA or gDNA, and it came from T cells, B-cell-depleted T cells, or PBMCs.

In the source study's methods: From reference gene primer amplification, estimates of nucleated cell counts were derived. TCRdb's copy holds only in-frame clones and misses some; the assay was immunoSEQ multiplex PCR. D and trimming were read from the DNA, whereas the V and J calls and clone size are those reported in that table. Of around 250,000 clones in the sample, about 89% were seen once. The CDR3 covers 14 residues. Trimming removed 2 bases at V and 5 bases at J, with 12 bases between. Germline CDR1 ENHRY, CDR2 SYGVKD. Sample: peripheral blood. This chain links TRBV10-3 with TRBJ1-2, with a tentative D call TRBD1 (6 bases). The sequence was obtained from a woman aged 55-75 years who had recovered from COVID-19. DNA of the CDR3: TGTGCCATCAGTGAGGGAGAGGGGGGGTATGGCTACACCTTC. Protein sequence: CAISEGEGGYGYTF.